The entry below gives a single T cell receptor beta chain sequence along with its context. Its antigen is undetermined. The sample is drawn from a study of cytomegalovirus exposure and HLA in healthy donors. Study findings and constraints: Researchers reported from a later analysis that most CMV-associated TCR beta chains appeared HLA-restricted.

This CDR3 is built from 16 residues. Germline CDR1 MNHEY, CDR2 SMNVEV (reference sequence). V was pared by 0 bases and J by 4 bases, with 16 bases between. A multiplex PCR was run with 60 Vbeta primers and 13 Jbeta primers. Profiled with immunoSEQ multiplex PCR; TCRdb holds only in-frame clones, not every one. The table for this sample gives approximately 75,000 clones. Sequencing was carried out using PBMCs. The V call is TRBV27, the J call TRBJ2-7; D is possibly TRBD1 (5 bases). This TCR came from a middle-aged man in good health and CMV-seronegative. CDR3 loop: CASSLSGAVVPYEQYF. The CDR3 DNA follows: TGTGCCAGCAGTTTATCTGGGGCGGTAGTACCGTACGAGCAGTACTTC.